This TCR beta chain was observed in a study of blood T cell repertoires in COVID-19. The data were produced by immunoSEQ multiplex PCR, yet TCRdb's version contains in-frame clones alone and is incomplete. The sample shows some 350,000 clones, more than 75% of them seen only once. V was pared by 2 bases and J by 5 bases, with 3 bases of the junction left unmatched. Germline V lookup: CDR1 MDHEN, CDR2 SYDVKM. The CDR3 length is 14 residues. This receptor was taken from a woman between 25 and 40 years old who had recovered from COVID-19. Source material: PBMCs or T cells enriched from blood (not recorded which). The rearrangement uses TRBV28 and TRBJ2-7; 10 positions match TRBD2. CDR3 in amino acids: CASSLKLAGNEQYF. In DNA, the CDR3 is TGTGCCAGCAGTTTAAAACTAGCGGGGAACGAGCAGTACTTC.